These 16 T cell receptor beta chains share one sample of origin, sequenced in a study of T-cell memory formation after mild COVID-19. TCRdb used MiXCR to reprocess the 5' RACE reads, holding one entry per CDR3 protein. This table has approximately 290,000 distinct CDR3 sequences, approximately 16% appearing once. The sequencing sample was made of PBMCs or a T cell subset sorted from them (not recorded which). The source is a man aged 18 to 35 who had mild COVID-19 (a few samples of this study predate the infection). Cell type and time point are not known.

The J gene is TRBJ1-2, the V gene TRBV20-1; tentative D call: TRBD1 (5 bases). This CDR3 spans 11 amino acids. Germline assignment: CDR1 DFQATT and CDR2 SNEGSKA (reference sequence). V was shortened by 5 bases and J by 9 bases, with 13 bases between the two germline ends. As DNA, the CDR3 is TGCAGTGCTTATACCCAGGGTAGCTACACCTTC. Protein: CSAYTQGSYTF.

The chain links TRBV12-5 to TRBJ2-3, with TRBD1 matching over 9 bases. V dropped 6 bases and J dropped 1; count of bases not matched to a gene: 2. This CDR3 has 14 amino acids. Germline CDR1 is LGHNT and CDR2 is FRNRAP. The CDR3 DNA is TGTGCTAGTGGACGGGACAGGGGCACAGATACGCAGTATTTT. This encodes CASGRDRGTDTQYF.

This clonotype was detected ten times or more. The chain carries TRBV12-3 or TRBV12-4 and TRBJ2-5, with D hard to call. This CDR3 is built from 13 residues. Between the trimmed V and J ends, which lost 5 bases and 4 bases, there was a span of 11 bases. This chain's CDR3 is CASSPLSGETQYF. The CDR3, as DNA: TGTGCCAGCAGTCCCTTATCAGGAGAGACCCAGTACTTC.

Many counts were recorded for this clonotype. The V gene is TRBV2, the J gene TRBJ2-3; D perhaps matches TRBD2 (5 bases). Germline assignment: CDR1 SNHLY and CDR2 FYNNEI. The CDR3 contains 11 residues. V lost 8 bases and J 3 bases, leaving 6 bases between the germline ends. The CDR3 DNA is TGTGCCAGCCGGGGTACAGATACGCAGTATTTT. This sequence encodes CASRGTDTQYF.

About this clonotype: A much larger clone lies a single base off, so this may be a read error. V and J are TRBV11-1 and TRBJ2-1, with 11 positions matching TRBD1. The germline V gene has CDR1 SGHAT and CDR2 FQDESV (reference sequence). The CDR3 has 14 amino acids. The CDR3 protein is CASRDRGASNEQLF. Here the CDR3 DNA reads TGTGCCAGCCGGGACAGGGGGGCCTCCAATGAGCAGTTATTC.

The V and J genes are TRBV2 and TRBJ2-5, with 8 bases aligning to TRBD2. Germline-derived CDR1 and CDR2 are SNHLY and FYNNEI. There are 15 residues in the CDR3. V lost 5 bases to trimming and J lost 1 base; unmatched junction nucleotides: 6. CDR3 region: CASSYQLAVQETQYF. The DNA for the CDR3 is TGTGCCAGCAGTTACCAACTAGCGGTCCAAGAGACCCAGTACTTC.

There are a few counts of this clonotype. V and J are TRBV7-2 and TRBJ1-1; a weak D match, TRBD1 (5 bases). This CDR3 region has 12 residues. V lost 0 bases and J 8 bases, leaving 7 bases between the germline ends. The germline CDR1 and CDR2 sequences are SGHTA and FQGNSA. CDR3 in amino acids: CASSLARQEAFF. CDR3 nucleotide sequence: TGTGCCAGCAGCTTAGCCAGACAGGAAGCTTTCTTT.

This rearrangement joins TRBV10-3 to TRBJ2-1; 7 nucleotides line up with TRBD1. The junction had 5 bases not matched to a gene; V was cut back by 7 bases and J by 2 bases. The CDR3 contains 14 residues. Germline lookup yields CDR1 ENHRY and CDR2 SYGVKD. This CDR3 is CAITVGTAYNEQFF. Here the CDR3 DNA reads TGTGCCATCACGGTTGGGACAGCCTACAATGAGCAGTTCTTC.

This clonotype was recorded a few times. The CDR3 DNA sequence: TGTGCCAGCAGTCTACTGACGGGGGGGAACACCGGGGAGCTGTTTTTT. It translates to CASSLLTGGNTGELFF. The chain joins TRBV6-4 to TRBJ2-2, with TRBD2 matching 7 bases. The length of the CDR3 is 16 residues. The junction had 7 bases not matched to a gene; V was cut back by 5 bases and J by 1 base. Per germline, CDR1 MRHNA and CDR2 SNTAGT.

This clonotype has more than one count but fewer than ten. This CDR3 is CAWNFGGQDEQYF. DNA of the CDR3: TGTGCCTGGAACTTCGGGGGGCAGGACGAGCAGTACTTC. The J gene is TRBJ2-7, the V gene TRBV30; TRBD2 is a possible D gene (7 bases). Germline CDR1 GTSNPN, CDR2 SVGIG (reference sequence). V lost 4 bases, J lost 5 bases, and 15 bases lay in between. The CDR3 runs 13 residues.

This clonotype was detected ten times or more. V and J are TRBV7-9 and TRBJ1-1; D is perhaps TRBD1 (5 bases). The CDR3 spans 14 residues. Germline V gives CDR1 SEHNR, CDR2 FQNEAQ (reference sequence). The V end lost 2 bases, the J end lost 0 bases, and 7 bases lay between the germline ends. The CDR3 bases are TGTGCCAGCAGCTTAACAGGCATGAACACTGAAGCTTTCTTT. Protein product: CASSLTGMNTEAFF.

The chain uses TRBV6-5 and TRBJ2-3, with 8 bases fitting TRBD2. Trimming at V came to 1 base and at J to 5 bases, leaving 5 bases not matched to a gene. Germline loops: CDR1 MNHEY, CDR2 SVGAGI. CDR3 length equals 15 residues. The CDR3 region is CASSYLRGGRDTQYF. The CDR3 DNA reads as TGTGCCAGCAGTTACTTGCGCGGGGGGCGAGATACGCAGTATTTT.

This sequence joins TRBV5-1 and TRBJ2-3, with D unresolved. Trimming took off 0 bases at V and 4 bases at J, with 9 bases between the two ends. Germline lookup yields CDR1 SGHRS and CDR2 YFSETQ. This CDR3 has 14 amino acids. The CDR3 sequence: CASSLGRAADTQYF. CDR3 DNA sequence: TGCGCCAGCAGCTTGGGAAGGGCGGCAGATACGCAGTATTTT.

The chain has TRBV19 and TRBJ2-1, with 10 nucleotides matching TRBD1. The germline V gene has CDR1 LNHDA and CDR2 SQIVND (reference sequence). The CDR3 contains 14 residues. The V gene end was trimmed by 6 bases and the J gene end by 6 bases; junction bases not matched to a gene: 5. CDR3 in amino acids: CASSGTGAFNEQFF. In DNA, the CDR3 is TGTGCCAGTAGCGGGACAGGGGCCTTCAATGAGCAGTTCTTC.

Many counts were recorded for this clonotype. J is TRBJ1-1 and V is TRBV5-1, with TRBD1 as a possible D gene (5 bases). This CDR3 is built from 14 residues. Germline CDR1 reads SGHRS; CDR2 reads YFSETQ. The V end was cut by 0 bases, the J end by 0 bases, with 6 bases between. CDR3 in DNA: TGCGCCAGCAGCTTGGACAGGATGAACACTGAAGCTTTCTTT. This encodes CASSLDRMNTEAFF.

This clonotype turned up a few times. CDR3 bases: TGTGCCAGCAGTTTATATCGTCTTGGGGACAGGGAAACTAACTATGGCTACACCTTC. This sequence encodes CASSLYRLGDRETNYGYTF. The chain couples TRBV12-3 or TRBV12-4 to TRBJ1-2; TRBD1 agrees at 9 bases. Losses at the gene ends were 2 bases for V and 0 bases for J; bases not matched to a gene: 13. The CDR3 has 19 amino acids.